This T cell receptor (beta chain) was sequenced during a study of brain T cells in children with intractable seizures. Overall study findings and caveats: Only CDR3 sequence similarity suggested viral specificity, without known HCMV serostatus.

This clone was seen more than once but under ten times. The antigen is unknown. Assay used: immunoSEQ multiplex PCR; TCRdb lists only in-frame clones, some missing. The top ten clones hold around 25% of a sample with around 80,000 clones, about 90% of them seen once. V dropped 0 bases and J dropped 9 bases, with 11 bases sitting between them. Germline V CDR1 and CDR2: MGHRA, YSYEKL. The CDR3 contains 14 residues. Only cases whose brain tissue showed the highest T cell transcript signatures were sequenced. The clonotype was recovered from a girl aged 2 to 10 with Rasmussen encephalitis and intractable seizures. Sequencing was performed on peripheral blood, taken at surgery. The chain has TRBV4-1 and TRBJ1-4; no clear D. The CDR3 nucleotides read TGCGCCAGCAGCCAAGAGTTGCCCGGGAAAAAACTGTTTTTT. Translating gives CASSQELPGKKLFF.